A selection of T cell receptor beta chains follows, all from one sample in a study of Ad26.COV2.S vaccination and SARS-CoV-2 variants. Sequencing used immunoSEQ multiplex PCR; TCRdb keeps in-frame clones, though not all of them. Of around 400,000 clones in the sample, approximately 89% were seen once. The material was peripheral blood, obtained in a trial of Ad26.COV2.S vaccine versus placebo. These TCRs come from a person between 18 and 65 years old who received the Ad26.COV2.S COVID-19 vaccine or a placebo. The CDR3 runs from the conserved cysteine through the conserved F or W. A D gene is named only where the DNA matches it firmly. For some rows the clone size is stated as once, few or many, or as a class when expanded; others skip it.

v_call	clone_size	d_call	j_call	cdr3_aa	cdr3_nt
TRBV7-9	-	TRBD1	TRBJ1-2	CASSLAGTGGYGYTF	TGTGCCAGCAGCTTGGCGGGGACAGGGGGCTATGGCTACACCTTC
TRBV30	-	-	TRBJ1-1	CAWSWDNREAFF	TGTGCCTGGAGCTGGGACAATAGGGAAGCTTTCTTT
TRBV15	-	-	TRBJ2-2	CATSRDSGSGELFF	TGTGCCACCAGCAGAGATAGTGGGTCCGGGGAGCTGTTTTTT
TRBV27	many	TRBD2	TRBJ2-7	CASRLAGGSNEQYF	TGTGCCAGCAGGCTAGCGGGAGGGTCTAACGAGCAGTACTTC
TRBV9	-	TRBD1	TRBJ1-3	CASSVDRGGSGNTIYF	TGTGCCAGCAGCGTAGACAGGGGGGGCTCTGGAAACACCATATATTTT
TRBV5-1	-	-	TRBJ1-1	CASSFQSVPNTEAFF	TGCGCCAGCAGCTTCCAATCGGTGCCGAACACTGAAGCTTTCTTT
TRBV9	-	TRBD1	TRBJ2-6	CASSGGQGTGANVLTF	TGTGCCAGCAGCGGAGGACAGGGAACCGGGGCCAACGTCCTGACTTTC
TRBV4-2	-	-	TRBJ2-6	CASSQRSTFSGANVLTF	TGTGCCAGCAGCCAACGGTCAACTTTCTCTGGGGCCAACGTCCTGACTTTC
TRBV2	-	TRBD2	TRBJ2-1	CASSLTSGRGNEQFF	TGTGCCAGCAGCTTGACTAGCGGGAGGGGCAATGAGCAGTTCTTC
TRBV28	-	-	TRBJ1-1	CASTSEGGTEAFF	TGTGCCAGCACGTCTGAGGGAGGCACTGAAGCTTTCTTT
TRBV24-1	-	-	TRBJ1-2	CATSSGVRYRDGYTF	TGTGCCACAAGTTCGGGGGTGCGATATCGGGATGGCTACACCTTC
TRBV6-5	-	-	TRBJ2-2	CASSYSSRLPGELFF	TGTGCCAGCAGTTACTCCTCCCGTCTCCCCGGGGAGCTGTTTTTT
TRBV4-1	-	-	TRBJ2-3	CASSQERGRTDTQYF	TGCGCCAGCAGCCAAGAACGGGGGCGCACAGATACGCAGTATTTT
TRBV6-1	-	-	TRBJ1-3	CASSDYSSGNTIYF	TGTGCCAGCAGTGATTACAGCTCTGGAAACACCATATATTTT
TRBV28	-	-	TRBJ2-1	CASEGMRRGFTYNEQFF	TGTGCCAGCGAAGGGATGAGGCGCGGGTTTACCTACAATGAGCAGTTCTTC
TRBV7-2	-	-	TRBJ2-5	CASSLGTAGRKETQYF	TGTGCCAGCAGCTTAGGGACCGCCGGCCGTAAAGAGACCCAGTACTTC
TRBV13	-	-	TRBJ1-2	CASSQNDNYGYTF	TGTGCCAGCAGCCAAAACGATAACTATGGCTACACCTTC
TRBV3-1/TRBV3-2	-	-	TRBJ2-1	CASSHPTPGEYNEQFF	TGTGCCAGCAGCCATCCCACCCCGGGGGAATACAATGAGCAGTTCTTC
TRBV21-1	-	-	TRBJ2-3	CASSIMPGLQGTDTQYF	TGTGCCAGCAGCATCATGCCGGGACTCCAAGGCACAGATACGCAGTATTTT
TRBV19	-	TRBD1	TRBJ2-4	CASRRPGGGAAKNIQYF	TGTGCCAGTAGAAGACCAGGGGGCGGCGCGGCCAAAAACATTCAGTACTTC
TRBV20-1	-	-	TRBJ2-1	CSASFPVPGNEQFF	TGCAGTGCTAGTTTTCCGGTACCGGGGAATGAGCAGTTCTTC
TRBV2	-	-	TRBJ2-5	CASSVETQYF	TGTGCCAGCAGTGTGGAGACCCAGTACTTC
TRBV7-2	-	-	TRBJ1-1	CASSPDPGWTEAFF	TGTGCCAGCAGCCCGGACCCGGGGTGGACTGAAGCTTTCTTT
TRBV30	-	-	TRBJ2-5	CAWSRGTRETQYF	TGTGCCTGGAGTAGAGGGACCCGGGAGACCCAGTACTTC
TRBV28	-	-	TRBJ2-7	CASSFALLYEQYF	TGTGCCAGCAGTTTCGCCCTGCTCTACGAGCAGTACTTC
TRBV7-6	-	TRBD2	TRBJ2-5	CASSFGGSGETQYF	TGTGCCAGCAGCTTCGGCGGGAGCGGCGAGACCCAGTACTTC
TRBV3-1/TRBV3-2	-	-	TRBJ1-6	CASSQGQGNSSPLHF	TGTGCCAGCAGCCAAGGTCAGGGTAATAGTTCACCCCTCCACTTT
TRBV27	-	-	TRBJ1-5	CASSLLAGERNQPQHF	TGTGCCAGCAGTTTATTAGCCGGGGAGAGGAATCAGCCCCAGCATTTT
TRBV9	-	TRBD1	TRBJ2-7	CASSPRDGTGGYEQYF	TGTGCCAGCAGCCCCCGGGACGGGACAGGGGGATACGAGCAGTACTTC
TRBV7-2	-	-	TRBJ2-3	CASSLDRVAAQYF	TGTGCCAGCAGCTTAGATAGAGTAGCGGCGCAGTATTTT
TRBV7-9	-	-	TRBJ2-5	CASSLAGGPRDETQYF	TGTGCCAGCAGCTTAGCGGGTGGGCCCAGAGATGAGACCCAGTACTTC
TRBV7-6	-	-	TRBJ2-7	CASSRTGMSSYEQYF	TGTGCCAGCAGCCGAACAGGGATGTCCTCCTACGAGCAGTACTTC
TRBV6-1	-	TRBD1	TRBJ1-4	CASSEGAGGNEKLFF	TGTGCCAGCAGTGAAGGGGCAGGGGGTAATGAAAAACTGTTTTTT
TRBV15	-	-	TRBJ2-7	CATSPWARGPNLYEQYF	TGTGCCACCAGCCCTTGGGCAAGGGGCCCCAACCTCTACGAGCAGTACTTC
TRBV5-1	-	-	TRBJ2-1	CASSPTGDDFYIINEQFF	TGCGCCAGCAGTCCAACAGGAGATGATTTCTACATAATCAATGAGCAGTTCTTC